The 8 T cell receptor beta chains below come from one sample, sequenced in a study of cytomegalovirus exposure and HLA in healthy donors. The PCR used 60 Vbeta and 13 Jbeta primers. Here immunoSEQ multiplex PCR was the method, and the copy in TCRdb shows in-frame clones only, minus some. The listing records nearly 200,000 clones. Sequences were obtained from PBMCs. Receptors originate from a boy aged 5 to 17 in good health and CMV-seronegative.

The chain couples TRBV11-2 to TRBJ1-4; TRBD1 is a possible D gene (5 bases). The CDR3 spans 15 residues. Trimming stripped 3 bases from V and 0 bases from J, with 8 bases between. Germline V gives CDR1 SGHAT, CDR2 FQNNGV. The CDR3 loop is CASSFQGATNEKLFF. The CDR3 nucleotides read TGTGCCAGCAGCTTTCAGGGTGCAACTAATGAAAAACTGTTTTTT. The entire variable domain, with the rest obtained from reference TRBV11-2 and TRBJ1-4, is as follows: EAGVAQSPRYKIIEKRQSVAFWCNPISGHATLYWYQQILGQGPKLLIQFQNNGVVDDSQLPKDRFSAERLKGVDSTLKIQPAKLEDSAVYLCASSFQGATNEKLFFGSGTQLSVL.

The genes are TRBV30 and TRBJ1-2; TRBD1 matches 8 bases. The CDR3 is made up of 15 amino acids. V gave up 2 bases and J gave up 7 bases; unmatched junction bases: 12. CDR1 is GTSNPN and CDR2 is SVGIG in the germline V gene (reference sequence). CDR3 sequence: CAWSRQGQTPSGYTF. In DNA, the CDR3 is TGTGCCTGGAGTAGACAGGGGCAAACGCCGAGTGGCTACACCTTC.

The CDR3 DNA reads TGTGCCAGCAGCTTGGCTCGGGGGGGCCCTGGGGAGACCCAGTACTTC. Amino acid sequence: CASSLARGGPGETQYF. The gene calls are TRBV5-4 and TRBJ2-5; 8 bases line up with TRBD2. The germline CDR1 and CDR2 sequences are SGHNT and YYREEE (reference sequence). This CDR3 contains 16 residues. The V and J ends lost 0 bases and 5 bases, in that order; junction bases with no gene match: 9. Full variable domain (missing parts from reference TRBV5-4 and TRBJ2-5): ETGVTQSPTHLIKTRGQQVTLRCSSQSGHNTVSWYQQALGQGPQFIFQYYREEENGRGNFPPRFSGLQFPNYSSELNVNALELDDSALYLCASSLARGGPGETQYFGPGTRLLVL.

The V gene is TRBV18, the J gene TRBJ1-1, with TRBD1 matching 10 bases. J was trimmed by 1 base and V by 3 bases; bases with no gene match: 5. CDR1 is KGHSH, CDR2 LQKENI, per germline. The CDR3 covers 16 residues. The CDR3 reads CASSPPGTGENTEAFF. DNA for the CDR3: TGTGCCAGCTCACCTCCCGGGACAGGGGAGAACACTGAAGCTTTCTTT.

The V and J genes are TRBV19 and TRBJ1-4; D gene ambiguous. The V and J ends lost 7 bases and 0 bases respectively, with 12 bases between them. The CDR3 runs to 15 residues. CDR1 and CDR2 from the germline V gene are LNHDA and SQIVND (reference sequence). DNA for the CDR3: TGTGCCAGTACACCAAACGGAGCAACTAATGAAAAACTGTTTTTT. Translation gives CASTPNGATNEKLFF.

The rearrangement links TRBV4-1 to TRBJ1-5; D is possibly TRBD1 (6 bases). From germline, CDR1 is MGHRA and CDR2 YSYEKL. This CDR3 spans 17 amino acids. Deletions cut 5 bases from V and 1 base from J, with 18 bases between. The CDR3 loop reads CASSSLHRGASNQPQHF. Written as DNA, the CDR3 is TGCGCCAGCAGCTCCCTACACCGGGGGGCCAGCAATCAGCCCCAGCATTTT.

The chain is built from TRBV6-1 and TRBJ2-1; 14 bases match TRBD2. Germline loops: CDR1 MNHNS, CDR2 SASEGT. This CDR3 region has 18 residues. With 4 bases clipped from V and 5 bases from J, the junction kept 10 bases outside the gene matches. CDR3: CASSASGLAGGGNNEQFF. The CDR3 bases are TGTGCCAGCAGTGCGTCTGGACTAGCGGGGGGTGGAAACAATGAGCAGTTCTTC.

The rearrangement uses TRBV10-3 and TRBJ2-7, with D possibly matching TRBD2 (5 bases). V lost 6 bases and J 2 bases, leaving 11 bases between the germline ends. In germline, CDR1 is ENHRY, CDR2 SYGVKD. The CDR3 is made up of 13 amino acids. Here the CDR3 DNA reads TGTGCCATCAGCCTAGCTTCTACCTACGAGCAGTACTTC. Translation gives CAISLASTYEQYF.